This TCR beta chain appears in the sequencing data of a study of post-analysis software for immune sequencing data. Study overall: Included among the disease courses, which were recorded for the cohort, were relapsing-remitting, secondary progressive and progressive-relapsing multiple sclerosis. Regarding the study as a whole: Controls' normalized Chao1 diversity significantly exceeded that of multiple sclerosis patients. Analysis by F measure revealed that same-batch samples clustered strongly together. Controls had lower frequencies than patients of about 5 TRBV segments, which included TRBV5-6, TRBV5-1 and TRBV20-1.

Points on this clonotype: Its antigen is undetermined.

Unique-molecular-identifier-tagged TCR beta cDNA libraries were used. MiXCR was run by TCRdb on the PCR reads, yielding one entry per CDR3 protein. The data show fewer than 850,000 distinct CDR3 sequences, 30% seen once. CDR1 and CDR2 from the germline V gene are LGHNA and YSLEER. The V and J ends lost 0 bases and 3 bases, in that order; junction bases with no gene match: 8. The length of the CDR3 is 16 residues. The chain combines TRBV4-3 with TRBJ2-7, with TRBD2 matching over 7 bases. What was sequenced was blood. The clonotype comes from a girl between 5 and 17 years old with multiple sclerosis. DNA for the CDR3: TGCGCCAGCAGCCAAGATAGGGCGGGAGCTATCTACGAGCAGTACTTC. It encodes CASSQDRAGAIYEQYF.